The rows below give T cell receptor beta chains drawn from one sample of a study of OX40 agonist ivuxolimab in advanced cancers. Only in-frame clones appear in the TCRdb table, and some are missing; sequencing was by immunoSEQ multiplex PCR. The table lists approximately 70,000 clones, just over 85% of them singletons. Specimen: CD4+ or CD8+ T cells sorted from blood, collected in a trial of the OX40 agonist ivuxolimab. All receptors come from an adult with an advanced solid tumor such as melanoma, head and neck, liver or kidney cancer. Both conserved end residues are part of each CDR3. The order of the fields is clone size, D gene, V gene, J gene, CDR3 DNA, CDR3 protein. The D gene is left open where the match is weak. Clone sizes are given selectively: once, few, many, or a class where the clone is expanded.

-	TRBD1	TRBV19	TRBJ2-7	TGTGCCAGTAGTATAGATCTTATTCGGCAGGGGGCTGGGTCCTACGAGCAGTACTTC	CASSIDLIRQGAGSYEQYF
-	-	TRBV11-3	TRBJ2-2	TGTGCCAGCAGCTTAGATCGAAATCTGGGGACGAACACCGGGGAGCTGTTTTTT	CASSLDRNLGTNTGELFF
few	-	TRBV7-3	TRBJ1-6	TGTGCCAGCAGCTGGCGGGGGCCGAATTCACCCCTCCACTTT	CASSWRGPNSPLHF
-	TRBD2	TRBV4-2	TRBJ2-2	TGTGCCAGCAGCCAAGGGACTAGCATGGCCGGGGAGCTGTTTTTT	CASSQGTSMAGELFF
few	-	TRBV27	TRBJ1-1	TGTGCCAGCAGCCTCCTCGATAGGGCCCGAGGGGTGAACACTGAAGCTTTCTTT	CASSLLDRARGVNTEAFF
once	-	TRBV5-4	TRBJ2-1	TGTGCCAGCAGCTTGGAGGCTAGCTCCTACAATGAGCAGTTCTTC	CASSLEASSYNEQFF
-	TRBD1	TRBV5-1	TRBJ2-1	TGCGCCAGCAGCTCAGACAGGGTAGGAGCCTACAATGAGCAGTTCTTC	CASSSDRVGAYNEQFF
-	-	TRBV11-1	TRBJ2-7	TGTGCCAGCAGCCTCGACGTCCATCCCTACGAGCAGTACTTC	CASSLDVHPYEQYF
-	-	TRBV10-3	TRBJ1-5	TGTGCCATCAGGGGAGAACATAGCAATCAGCCCCAGCATTTT	CAIRGEHSNQPQHF
few	-	TRBV6-1	TRBJ1-2	TGTGCCAGCAGTGAAGCCGGGGTTGGGGTCTATGGCTACACCTTC	CASSEAGVGVYGYTF
few	-	TRBV2	TRBJ1-1	TGTGCCAGCAGTGAAGGGGAGCGGGGAGCTTTCTTT	CASSEGERGAFF
-	-	TRBV19	TRBJ2-5	TGTGCCAGTAGTATCGGACAGCACCAAGAGACCCAGTACTTC	CASSIGQHQETQYF
-	-	TRBV5-6	TRBJ2-7	TGTGCCAGCAGCTTGGCCTCAGGGACTTTCACCTACGAGCAGTACTTC	CASSLASGTFTYEQYF
-	TRBD1	TRBV5-6	TRBJ1-4	TGTGCCAGCAGCTTACCTCCGGGACAGGGGCCCGATGAAAAACTGTTTTTT	CASSLPPGQGPDEKLFF
-	TRBD1	TRBV7-3	TRBJ2-3	TGTGCCAGCAGCCGGACAGGGCCAGGCACAGATACGCAGTATTTT	CASSRTGPGTDTQYF
-	-	TRBV2	TRBJ1-1	TGTGCCAGCAGCCGCGACAGCACTGAAGCTTTCTTT	CASSRDSTEAFF
-	TRBD2	TRBV9	TRBJ2-7	TGTGCCAGCAGCTCGGGACTAGGGTCCTACGAGCAGTACTTC	CASSSGLGSYEQYF
-	TRBD2	TRBV5-1	TRBJ2-1	TGCGCCAGCAGCATATCCCCGGGGGGCAATGAGCAGTTCTTC	CASSISPGGNEQFF
-	-	TRBV2	TRBJ1-5	TGTGCCAGCAGTGAAGGAGGTTTAAGCAATCAGCCCCAGCATTTT	CASSEGGLSNQPQHF
-	TRBD1	TRBV19	TRBJ1-2	TGTGCCAGTAGTATTGAACAGGGGTATGGCTACACCTTC	CASSIEQGYGYTF
-	TRBD1	TRBV27	TRBJ1-6	TGTGCCAGCAGAGGGGGCTATCCGGGCAAGAATTCACCTCTCCACTTT	CASRGGYPGKNSPLHF
-	-	TRBV9	TRBJ2-3	TGTGCCAGCAGTCCATCCACAGATACGCAGTATTTT	CASSPSTDTQYF
-	-	TRBV18	TRBJ1-2	TGTGCCAGCTCATCATCACAGGGATCCCAAGGCTACACCTTC	CASSSSQGSQGYTF
-	-	TRBV11-3	TRBJ1-5	TGTGCCAGCAACCCCTCCGGGCTTCCCTATCAGCCCCAGCATTTT	CASNPSGLPYQPQHF
-	TRBD1	TRBV19	TRBJ2-7	TGTGCCAGTAGTCTTCAGACAGGGAGCTACGAGCAGTACTTC	CASSLQTGSYEQYF
-	-	TRBV7-2	TRBJ2-3	TGTGCCAGCAGCTTAACTAATACGCAGTATTTT	CASSLTNTQYF
-	TRBD2	TRBV7-2	TRBJ2-3	TGTGCCAGCAGCCGATCAGCGGGGGGGACAGATACGCAGTATTTT	CASSRSAGGTDTQYF
-	-	TRBV15	TRBJ1-5	TGTGCCACCAGCACCCGGGTCCCGACCCAGCCCCAGCATTTT	CATSTRVPTQPQHF
-	-	TRBV20-1	TRBJ1-3	TGCAGTGCTAGACTCGGAAACACCATATATTTT	CSARLGNTIYF